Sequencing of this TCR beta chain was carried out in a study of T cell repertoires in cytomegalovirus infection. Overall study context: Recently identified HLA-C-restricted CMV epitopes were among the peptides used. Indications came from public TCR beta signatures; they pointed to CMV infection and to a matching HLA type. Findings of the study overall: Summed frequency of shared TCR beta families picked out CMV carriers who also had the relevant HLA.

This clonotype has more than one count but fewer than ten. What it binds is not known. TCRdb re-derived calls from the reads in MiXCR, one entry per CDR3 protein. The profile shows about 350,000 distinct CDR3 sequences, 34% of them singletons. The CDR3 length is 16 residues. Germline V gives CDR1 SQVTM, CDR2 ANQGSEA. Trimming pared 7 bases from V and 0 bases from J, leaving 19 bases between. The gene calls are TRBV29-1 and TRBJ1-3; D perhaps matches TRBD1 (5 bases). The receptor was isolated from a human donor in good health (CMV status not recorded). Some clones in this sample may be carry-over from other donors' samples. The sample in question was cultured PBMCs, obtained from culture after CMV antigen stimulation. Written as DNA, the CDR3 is TGCAGCGCCCTAAGAGGGGACGTCCTCTCTGGAAACACCATATATTTT. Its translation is CSALRGDVLSGNTIYF.